These T cell receptor beta chains were read from a single sample in a study of graft-versus-host responses after intestinal transplantation. Generated by immunoSEQ multiplex PCR, the TCRdb table keeps only in-frame clones and is missing some. The table shows over 3,000 clones, with approximately 31% occurring only once. Source: alloreactive CD4+ T cells from a mixed lymphocyte reaction culture, taken before transplantation. These TCRs come from a human patient who was an organ donor for intestinal transplantation. Both conserved end residues are part of each CDR3. D genes are given only for firm matches. Not every row has a clone size; where given, it reads once, few, many or a size class.

clone size: medium-sized
D gene: TRBD2
J gene: TRBJ2-5
V gene: TRBV29-1
CDR3 protein: CSVAEAGGMGETQYF
CDR3 DNA: TGCAGCGTTGCGGAGGCGGGGGGTATGGGGGAGACCCAGTACTTC

clone size: once
D gene: -
J gene: TRBJ2-7
V gene: TRBV27
CDR3 protein: CASSFGGHLYEQYF
CDR3 DNA: TGTGCCAGCAGCTTCGGGGGCCACCTCTACGAGCAGTACTTC

clone size: -
D gene: TRBD1
J gene: TRBJ1-2
V gene: TRBV7-2
CDR3 protein: CASSPGRGYYGYTF
CDR3 DNA: TGTGCCAGCAGCCCCGGCAGGGGGTACTATGGCTACACCTTC

clone size: few
D gene: TRBD1
J gene: TRBJ2-3
V gene: TRBV28
CDR3 protein: CASSLQGASTDTQYF
CDR3 DNA: TGTGCCAGCAGTTTACAGGGGGCTAGCACAGATACGCAGTATTTT

clone size: -
D gene: TRBD2
J gene: TRBJ2-1
V gene: TRBV6-1
CDR3 protein: CASSELAGVGEQFF
CDR3 DNA: TGTGCCAGCAGTGAACTAGCGGGGGTAGGTGAGCAGTTCTTC

clone size: -
D gene: TRBD1
J gene: TRBJ1-1
V gene: TRBV6-5
CDR3 protein: CASSSGQAAAFF
CDR3 DNA: TGTGCCAGCAGCTCGGGACAGGCGGCGGCTTTCTTT

clone size: -
D gene: -
J gene: TRBJ1-2
V gene: TRBV12-2
CDR3 protein: CASRGRWTPRKIYGYTF
CDR3 DNA: TGTGCAAGTCGCGGTCGGTGGACTCCACGAAAGATCTATGGCTACACCTTC

clone size: -
D gene: -
J gene: TRBJ2-2
V gene: TRBV5-4
CDR3 protein: CASSSRGSTGELFF
CDR3 DNA: TGTGCCAGCAGCTCCAGGGGATCAACTGGGGAGCTGTTTTTT

clone size: -
D gene: TRBD1
J gene: TRBJ1-2
V gene: TRBV30
CDR3 protein: CAWRRQGADHRYGYTF
CDR3 DNA: TGTGCCTGGCGTCGGCAGGGGGCCGATCATCGTTATGGCTACACCTTC

clone size: few
D gene: -
J gene: TRBJ2-5
V gene: TRBV5-4
CDR3 protein: CASSLVGVQETQYF
CDR3 DNA: TGTGCCAGCAGCTTGGTAGGAGTCCAAGAGACCCAGTACTTC

clone size: once
D gene: -
J gene: TRBJ2-1
V gene: TRBV4-1
CDR3 protein: CASSLVSLRGASSYNEQFF
CDR3 DNA: TGCGCCAGCAGCCTTGTGTCTTTACGGGGGGCCAGCTCCTACAATGAGCAGTTCTTC

clone size: -
D gene: -
J gene: TRBJ2-5
V gene: TRBV14
CDR3 protein: CASSQGNQETQYF
CDR3 DNA: TGTGCCAGCAGCCAAGGAAACCAAGAGACCCAGTACTTC

clone size: -
D gene: -
J gene: TRBJ2-1
V gene: TRBV2
CDR3 protein: CATRDYGNEQFF
CDR3 DNA: TGTGCCACCCGAGATTACGGCAATGAGCAGTTCTTC

clone size: -
D gene: -
J gene: TRBJ2-2
V gene: TRBV28
CDR3 protein: CASTRTGVGGELFF
CDR3 DNA: TGTGCCAGCACCAGAACGGGGGTGGGCGGGGAGCTGTTTTTT

clone size: large
D gene: TRBD1
J gene: TRBJ1-1
V gene: TRBV7-9
CDR3 protein: CASSLRQGDTEAFF
CDR3 DNA: TGTGCCAGCAGCTTAAGGCAGGGGGACACTGAAGCTTTCTTT

clone size: medium-sized
D gene: TRBD1
J gene: TRBJ2-1
V gene: TRBV2
CDR3 protein: CASNRDRTFF
CDR3 DNA: TGTGCCAGCAATCGGGACAGAACGTTCTTC

clone size: -
D gene: TRBD1
J gene: TRBJ2-7
V gene: TRBV5-4
CDR3 protein: CASTRSIGQGYEQYF
CDR3 DNA: TGTGCCAGCACGAGGTCCATCGGACAGGGTTACGAGCAGTACTTC

clone size: few
D gene: -
J gene: TRBJ1-4
V gene: TRBV6-5
CDR3 protein: CASSTDLGEKLFF
CDR3 DNA: TGTGCCAGCAGTACGGACCTGGGGGAAAAACTGTTTTTT

clone size: -
D gene: -
J gene: TRBJ2-7
V gene: TRBV7-3
CDR3 protein: CASSAQGGPYEQYF
CDR3 DNA: TGTGCCAGCAGCGCACAGGGTGGCCCCTACGAGCAGTACTTC

clone size: -
D gene: -
J gene: TRBJ2-1
V gene: TRBV6-6
CDR3 protein: CASSRATGLYNNEQFF
CDR3 DNA: TGTGCCAGCAGCCGGGCAACGGGGCTCTATAACAATGAGCAGTTCTTC

clone size: -
D gene: TRBD1
J gene: TRBJ2-7
V gene: TRBV4-3
CDR3 protein: CASSQDLTGGEQYF
CDR3 DNA: TGCGCCAGCAGCCAAGATTTGACAGGGGGCGAGCAGTACTTC

clone size: few
D gene: -
J gene: TRBJ2-3
V gene: TRBV7-4
CDR3 protein: CASSLRDTYTQYF
CDR3 DNA: TGTGCCAGCAGCCTCCGGGACACCTATACGCAGTATTTT

clone size: few
D gene: -
J gene: TRBJ2-7
V gene: TRBV4-2
CDR3 protein: CASSFRSSYEQYF
CDR3 DNA: TGTGCCAGCAGCTTCCGGAGCTCCTACGAGCAGTACTTC

clone size: -
D gene: -
J gene: TRBJ1-5
V gene: TRBV27
CDR3 protein: CASSPLGGGTYSNQPQHF
CDR3 DNA: TGTGCCAGCTCCCCCTTGGGGGGGGGCACTTATAGCAATCAGCCCCAGCATTTT

clone size: few
D gene: -
J gene: TRBJ1-2
V gene: TRBV10-3
CDR3 protein: CAIRTLANYGYTF
CDR3 DNA: TGTGCCATCAGAACTTTAGCTAACTATGGCTACACCTTC

clone size: medium-sized
D gene: -
J gene: TRBJ1-1
V gene: TRBV29-1
CDR3 protein: CSVRIGGGTEAFF
CDR3 DNA: TGCAGCGTTAGGATTGGCGGTGGGACTGAAGCTTTCTTT

clone size: few
D gene: TRBD1
J gene: TRBJ1-1
V gene: TRBV4-2
CDR3 protein: CASSPIFVTGETEAFF
CDR3 DNA: TGTGCCAGCAGCCCCATTTTTGTCACAGGGGAAACTGAAGCTTTCTTT

clone size: few
D gene: -
J gene: TRBJ1-6
V gene: TRBV7-2
CDR3 protein: CASVPARGSPLHF
CDR3 DNA: TGTGCCAGCGTACCCGCCAGGGGTTCACCCCTCCACTTT